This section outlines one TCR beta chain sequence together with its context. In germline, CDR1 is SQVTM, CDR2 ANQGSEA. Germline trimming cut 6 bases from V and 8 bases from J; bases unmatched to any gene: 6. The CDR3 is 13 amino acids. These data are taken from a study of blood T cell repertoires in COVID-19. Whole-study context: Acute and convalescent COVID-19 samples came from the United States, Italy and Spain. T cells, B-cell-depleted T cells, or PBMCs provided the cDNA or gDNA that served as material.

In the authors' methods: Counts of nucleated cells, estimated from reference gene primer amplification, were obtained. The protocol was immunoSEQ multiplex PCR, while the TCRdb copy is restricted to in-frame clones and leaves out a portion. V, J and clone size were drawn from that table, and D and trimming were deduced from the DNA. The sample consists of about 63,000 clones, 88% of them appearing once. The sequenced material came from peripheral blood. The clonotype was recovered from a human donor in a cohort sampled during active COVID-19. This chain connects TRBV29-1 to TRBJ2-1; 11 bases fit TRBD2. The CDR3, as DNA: TGCAGCGTGACTAGCGGGAATGTCTATGAGCAGTTCTTC. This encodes CSVTSGNVYEQFF.